The clone carrying this TCR beta chain appeared a few times. Its antigen is currently unknown. An end of the junction differs from the germline gene, which may be a read error. No cell sorting was done before RNA was extracted from the tissue. This specimen belongs to a study of tumor and adjacent non-tumor tissue in lung cancer. Across the whole study: On average, productive TCRbeta reads reached about 4.17 million per sample. Findings and limits, study-wide: Tumor tissue had significantly higher TCR diversity than normal lung.

The germline V gene has CDR1 SGHAT and CDR2 FQNNGV. The CDR3 is made up of 15 amino acids. A modified ARM-PCR protocol with three rounds of nested PCR amplified TCRbeta. TCRdb re-analysed the multiplex PCR reads in MiXCR, keeping a single row per CDR3 protein. The sample records around 71,000 distinct CDR3 sequences, approximately 77% being singletons. This TCR derives from a woman in her thirties or forties with non-small cell lung cancer. The gene calls are TRBV11-2 and TRBJ2-7; no reliable D call. The sample taken for sequencing was lung tumor tissue. This CDR3 is CASSQQRSIQYELYF. DNA of the CDR3: TGTGCCAGCAGTCAACAAAGGAGTATCCAGTACGAGCTGTACTTC.